This T cell receptor beta chain was identified in a study of blood T cell repertoires in COVID-19. Looked up from germline, CDR1 is MNHEY and CDR2 is SVGEGT. The CDR3 is 12 amino acids. Trimming pared 1 base from V and 7 bases from J, leaving 7 bases between. Method: immunoSEQ multiplex PCR; TCRdb's copy keeps in-frame clones and lacks some. The sample carries approximately 97,000 clones, more than 65% recorded once. Material: peripheral blood. The V gene is TRBV6-2 or TRBV6-3, the J gene TRBJ1-2; D call uncertain. The sequence derives from a man between 60 and 75 years old with acute or convalescent COVID-19. Here the CDR3 reads CASSYYVGGYTF. As DNA, the CDR3 is TGTGCCAGCAGTTACTACGTCGGTGGCTACACCTTC.